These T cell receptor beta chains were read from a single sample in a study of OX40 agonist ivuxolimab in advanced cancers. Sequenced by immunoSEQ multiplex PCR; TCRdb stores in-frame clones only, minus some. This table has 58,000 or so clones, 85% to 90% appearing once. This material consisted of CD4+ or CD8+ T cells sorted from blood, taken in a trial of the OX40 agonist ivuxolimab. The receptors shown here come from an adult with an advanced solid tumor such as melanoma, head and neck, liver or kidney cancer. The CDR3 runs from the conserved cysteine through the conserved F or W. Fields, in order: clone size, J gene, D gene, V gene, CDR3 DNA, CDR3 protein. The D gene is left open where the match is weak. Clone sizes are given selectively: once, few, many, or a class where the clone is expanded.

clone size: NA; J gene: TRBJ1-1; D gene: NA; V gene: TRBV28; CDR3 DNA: TGTGCCAGCAGTTCTCTTATTGAAGCTTTCTTT; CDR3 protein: CASSSLIEAFF
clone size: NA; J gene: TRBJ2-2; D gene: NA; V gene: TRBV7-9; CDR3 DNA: TGTGCCAGCGTGGGTCCTAAGGGCACCGGGGAGCTGTTTTTT; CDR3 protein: CASVGPKGTGELFF
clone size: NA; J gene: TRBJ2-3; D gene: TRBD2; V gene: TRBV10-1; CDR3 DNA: TGCGCCAGCAGTGAACTAGGGCTAGCGGGAGGGCGGACAGATACGCAGTATTTT; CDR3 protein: CASSELGLAGGRTDTQYF
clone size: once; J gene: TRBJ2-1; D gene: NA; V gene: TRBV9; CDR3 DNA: TGTGCCAGCAGCGTAGAGAGCGATGAGCAGTTCTTC; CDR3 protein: CASSVESDEQFF
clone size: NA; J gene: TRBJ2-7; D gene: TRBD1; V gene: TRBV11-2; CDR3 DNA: TGTGCCAGCAGCTTGACAGGGGGCTACGAGCAGTACTTC; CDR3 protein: CASSLTGGYEQYF
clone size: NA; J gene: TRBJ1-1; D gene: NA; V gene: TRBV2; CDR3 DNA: TGTGCCGGGGGGAGGTTTAACACTGAAGCTTTCTTT; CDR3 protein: CAGGRFNTEAFF
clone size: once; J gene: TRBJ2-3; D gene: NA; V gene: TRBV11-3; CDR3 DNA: TGTGCCAGCAGCAACACAGATACGCAGTATTTT; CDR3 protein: CASSNTDTQYF
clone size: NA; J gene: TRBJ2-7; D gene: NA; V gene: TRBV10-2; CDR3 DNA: TGCGCCAGCAGTGAGATACAGGATAGCTCCTACGAGCAGTACTTC; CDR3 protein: CASSEIQDSSYEQYF
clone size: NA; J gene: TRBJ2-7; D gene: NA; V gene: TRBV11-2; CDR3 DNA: TGTGCCAGCAGCTTAGCACCACCTGGACGGGTCGGCGAGCAGTACTTC; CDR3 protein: CASSLAPPGRVGEQYF
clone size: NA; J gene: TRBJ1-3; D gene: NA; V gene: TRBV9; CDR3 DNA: TGTGCCAGCAGCGTAGAGGGAAACTCTGGAAACACCATATATTTT; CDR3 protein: CASSVEGNSGNTIYF
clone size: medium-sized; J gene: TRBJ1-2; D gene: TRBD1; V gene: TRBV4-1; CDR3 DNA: TGCGCCAGCAGCCAAGATCCCGGGACAGGGACCATCTACACCTTC; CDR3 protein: CASSQDPGTGTIYTF
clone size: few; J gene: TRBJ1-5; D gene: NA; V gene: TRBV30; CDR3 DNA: TGTGCCTGGAGTGTACTAGGTGATCAGCCCCAGCATTTT; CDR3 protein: CAWSVLGDQPQHF
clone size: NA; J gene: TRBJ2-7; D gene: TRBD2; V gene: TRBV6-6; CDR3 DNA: TGTGCCAGCCGGAGCGGGAGAAGGGTCTACGAGCAGTACTTC; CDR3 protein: CASRSGRRVYEQYF
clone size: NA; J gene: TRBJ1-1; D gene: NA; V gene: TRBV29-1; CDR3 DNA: TGCAGCGTTGAAGATGGCAGCACGGGGGGCCTTGAAGCTTTCTTT; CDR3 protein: CSVEDGSTGGLEAFF
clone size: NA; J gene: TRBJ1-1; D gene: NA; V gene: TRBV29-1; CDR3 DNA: TGCAGCGTTGTACAAGGTACTGAAGCTTTCTTT; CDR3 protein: CSVVQGTEAFF
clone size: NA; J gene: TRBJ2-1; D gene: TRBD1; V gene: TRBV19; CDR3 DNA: TGTGCCACCACGAGGGGGCGAGGGAATGAGCAGTTCTTC; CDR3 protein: CATTRGRGNEQFF
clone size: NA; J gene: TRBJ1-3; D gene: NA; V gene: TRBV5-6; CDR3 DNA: TGTGCCAGCAGCTTATACGGGGACATTAGCTCTGGAAACACCATATATTTT; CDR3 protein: CASSLYGDISSGNTIYF
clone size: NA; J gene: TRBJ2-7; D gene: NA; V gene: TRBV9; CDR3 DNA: TGTGCCAGCACGAGAGGGGACGGGGGACCCTACGAGCAGTACTTC; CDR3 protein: CASTRGDGGPYEQYF
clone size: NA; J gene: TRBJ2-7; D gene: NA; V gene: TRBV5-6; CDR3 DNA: TGTGCCAGCAGCTTGGGCGTAGGAAGCGAGCAGTACTTC; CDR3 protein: CASSLGVGSEQYF
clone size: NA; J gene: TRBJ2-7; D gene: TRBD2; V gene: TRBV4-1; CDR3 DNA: TGCGCCAGCAGCCAAGATCGGGGAGCGGGGAGTTACGAGCAGTACTTC; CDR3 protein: CASSQDRGAGSYEQYF
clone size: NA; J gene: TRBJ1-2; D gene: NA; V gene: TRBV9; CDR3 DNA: TGTGCCAGCAGCGCCGGGGGGCAGGCCTATGGCTACACCTTC; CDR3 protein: CASSAGGQAYGYTF
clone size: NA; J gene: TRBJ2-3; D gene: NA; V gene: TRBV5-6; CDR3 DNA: TGTGCCAGCAGCTTTCCGTCAGATACGCAGTATTTT; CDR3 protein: CASSFPSDTQYF
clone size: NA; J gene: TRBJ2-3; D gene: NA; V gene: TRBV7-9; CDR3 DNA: TGTGCCAGCAGCTTCGCCTCCCCGAGAGATACGCAGTATTTT; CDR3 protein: CASSFASPRDTQYF
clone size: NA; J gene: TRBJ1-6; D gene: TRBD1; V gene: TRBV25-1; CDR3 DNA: TGTGCCAGCAGTGCCGATGACAGGGCTACTTCACCCCTCCACTTT; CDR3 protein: CASSADDRATSPLHF
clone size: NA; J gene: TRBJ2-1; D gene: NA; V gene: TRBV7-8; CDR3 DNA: TGTGCCAGCAGCTTTGTCGGCGACAACGCGTTCTTC; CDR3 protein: CASSFVGDNAFF
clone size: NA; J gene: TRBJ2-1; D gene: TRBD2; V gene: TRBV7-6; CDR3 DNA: TGTGCCAGCAGCCGGGGGGGGTCCTACAATGAGCAGTTCTTC; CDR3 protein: CASSRGGSYNEQFF
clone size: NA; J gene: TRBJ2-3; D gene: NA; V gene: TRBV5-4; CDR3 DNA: TGTGCCAGCAGCTTCAACACAGATACGCAGTATTTT; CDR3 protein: CASSFNTDTQYF
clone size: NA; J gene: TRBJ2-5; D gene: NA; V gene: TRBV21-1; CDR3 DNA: TGTGCCAGCAGCAGACCGAGGACAGGCGCCGAAAAACAAGAGACCCAGTACTTC; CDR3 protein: CASSRPRTGAEKQETQYF
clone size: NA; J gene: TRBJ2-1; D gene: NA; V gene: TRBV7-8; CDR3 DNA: TGTGCCAGCGGTAATCCGGGGGACTGGACGTCCCGAGATGAGCAGTTCTTC; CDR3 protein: CASGNPGDWTSRDEQFF
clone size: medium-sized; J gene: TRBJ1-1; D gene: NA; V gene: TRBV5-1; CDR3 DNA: TGCGCCAGCAGCCTCCGGTGGGAGAACACTGAAGCTTTCTTT; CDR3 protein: CASSLRWENTEAFF
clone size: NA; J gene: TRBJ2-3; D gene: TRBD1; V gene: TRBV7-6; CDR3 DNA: TGTGCCAGCAGCTCTACGAGACAGGGGGCATCTTTAGATACGCAGTATTTT; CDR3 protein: CASSSTRQGASLDTQYF
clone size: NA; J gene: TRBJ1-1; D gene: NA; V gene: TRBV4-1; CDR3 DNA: TGCGCCAGCAGCCAGGGGACGGTGAACACTGAAGCTTTCTTT; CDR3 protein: CASSQGTVNTEAFF
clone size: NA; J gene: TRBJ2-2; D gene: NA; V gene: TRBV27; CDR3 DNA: TGTGCCAGCAGTTTACGGTGGACCGGGGAGCTGTTTTTT; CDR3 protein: CASSLRWTGELFF
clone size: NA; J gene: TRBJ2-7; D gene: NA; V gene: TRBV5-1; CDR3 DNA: TGCGCCAGCAGCTTGGGCACAGGGTCCGAGCAGTACTTC; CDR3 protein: CASSLGTGSEQYF
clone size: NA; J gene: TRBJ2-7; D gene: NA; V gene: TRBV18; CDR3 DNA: TGTGCCAGCTCACCCCGCGGGTCTGGAGGGATAGCCTACGAGCAGTACTTC; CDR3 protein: CASSPRGSGGIAYEQYF
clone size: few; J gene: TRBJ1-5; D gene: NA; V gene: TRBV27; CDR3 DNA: TGTGCCAGCAGACCAACGTTGGGGCCCCAGCATTTT; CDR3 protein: CASRPTLGPQHF
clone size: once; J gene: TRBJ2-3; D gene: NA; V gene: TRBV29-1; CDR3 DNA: TGCAGCGGGATACAAGGGGATACGCAGTATTTT; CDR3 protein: CSGIQGDTQYF
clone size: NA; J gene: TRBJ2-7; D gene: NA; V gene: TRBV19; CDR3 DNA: TGTGCCAGTAGTAGGGACAACTCTTACGAGCAGTACTTC; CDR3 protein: CASSRDNSYEQYF
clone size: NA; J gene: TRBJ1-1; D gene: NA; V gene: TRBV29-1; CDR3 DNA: TGCAGTTTTGTCGGGGGTGGGACTGAAGCTTTCTTT; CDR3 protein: CSFVGGGTEAFF
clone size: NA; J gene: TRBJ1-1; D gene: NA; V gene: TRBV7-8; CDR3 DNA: TGTGCCAGCAACTTAAACCCCGGGGCGCTTGAAGCTTTCTTT; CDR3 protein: CASNLNPGALEAFF
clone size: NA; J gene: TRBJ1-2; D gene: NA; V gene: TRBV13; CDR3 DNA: TGTGCCAGCAGCTCCAACCTCTGGGGTCCGGTTAGCTACACCTTC; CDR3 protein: CASSSNLWGPVSYTF
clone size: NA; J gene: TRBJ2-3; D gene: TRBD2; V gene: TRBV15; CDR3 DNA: TGTGCCACCAGCTTAGACCTAGCGGGGTCAGATACGCAGTATTTT; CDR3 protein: CATSLDLAGSDTQYF
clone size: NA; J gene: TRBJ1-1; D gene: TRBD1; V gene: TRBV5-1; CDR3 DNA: TGCGCCAGCAGCTTGGGGACAGGTGAAGCTTTCTTT; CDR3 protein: CASSLGTGEAFF
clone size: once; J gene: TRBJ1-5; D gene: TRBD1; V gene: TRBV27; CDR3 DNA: TGTGCCAGCAGACAAACAGGGGTGAGCAATCAGCCCCAGCATTTT; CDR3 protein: CASRQTGVSNQPQHF
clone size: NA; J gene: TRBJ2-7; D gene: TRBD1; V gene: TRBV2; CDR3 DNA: TGTGCCAGCAGTGAGGGACAGGTCCACTACGAGCAGTACTTC; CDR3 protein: CASSEGQVHYEQYF